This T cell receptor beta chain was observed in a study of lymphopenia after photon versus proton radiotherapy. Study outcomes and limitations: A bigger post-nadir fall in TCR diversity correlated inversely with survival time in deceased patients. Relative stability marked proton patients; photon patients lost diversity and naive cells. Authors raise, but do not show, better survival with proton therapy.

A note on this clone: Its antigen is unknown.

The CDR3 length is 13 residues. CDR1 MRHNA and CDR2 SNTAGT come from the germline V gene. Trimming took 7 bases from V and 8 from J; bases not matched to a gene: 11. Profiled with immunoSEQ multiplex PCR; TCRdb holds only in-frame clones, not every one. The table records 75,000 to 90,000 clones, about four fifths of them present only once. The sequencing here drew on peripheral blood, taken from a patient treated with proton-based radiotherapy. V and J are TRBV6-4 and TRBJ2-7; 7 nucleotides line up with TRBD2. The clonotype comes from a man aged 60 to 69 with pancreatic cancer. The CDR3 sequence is CASTPWGRVKQYF. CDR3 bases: TGTGCCAGCACCCCCTGGGGGAGGGTTAAGCAGTACTTC.